These T cell receptor beta chains were read from a single sample in a study of blood T cells in healthy people across ages. MiXCR, run by TCRdb on the 5' RACE reads, gives a single entry per CDR3 protein. The repertoire holds roughly 900,000 distinct CDR3 sequences, with more than 25% as singletons. The sample consisted of blood. All receptors come from a woman of 80 years or more in good health. CDR3s include the opening cysteine and the closing phenylalanine or tryptophan. Fields, in order: clone size, D gene, J gene, V gene, CDR3 DNA, CDR3 protein. The D gene is left open where the match is weak. Expanded clones get a size class; other rows say once, few or many, or leave the size out.

abundance: NA
d_gene: NA
j_gene: TRBJ1-6
v_gene: TRBV7-9
CDR3nt: TGTGCCAGCAGCCCCTCGGGGGGCTCCTATAGTTCACCCCTCCACTTT
CDR3aa: CASSPSGGSYSSPLHF

abundance: NA
d_gene: NA
j_gene: TRBJ2-1
v_gene: TRBV5-4
CDR3nt: TGTGCCAGCAGCTTGGGCACAGATAGCTACAATGAGCAGTTCTTC
CDR3aa: CASSLGTDSYNEQFF

abundance: many
d_gene: NA
j_gene: TRBJ1-2
v_gene: TRBV20-1
CDR3nt: TGCAGTGCTCCTGAACATGGGCAAAGTCCTAATGGCTACACCTTC
CDR3aa: CSAPEHGQSPNGYTF

abundance: NA
d_gene: TRBD2
j_gene: TRBJ2-5
v_gene: TRBV30
CDR3nt: TGTGCCTGCACTAGCGGGGGGATTCCAGAGACCCAGTACTTC
CDR3aa: CACTSGGIPETQYF

abundance: many
d_gene: NA
j_gene: TRBJ2-4
v_gene: TRBV28
CDR3nt: TGTGCCAGCAGTTTCGAGGGGGTCTCCTTAGCCAAAAACATTCAGTACTTC
CDR3aa: CASSFEGVSLAKNIQYF

abundance: few
d_gene: NA
j_gene: TRBJ1-2
v_gene: TRBV30
CDR3nt: TGTGCCTGGGGAAAAGAAAAATTTTATTTTGGGGGCAACTATGGCTACACCTTC
CDR3aa: CAWGKEKFYFGGNYGYTF

abundance: few
d_gene: NA
j_gene: TRBJ2-1
v_gene: TRBV6-1
CDR3nt: TGTGCCAGCAGCGATCGGCCCGGGCAGTTCTTC
CDR3aa: CASSDRPGQFF

abundance: few
d_gene: NA
j_gene: TRBJ1-1
v_gene: TRBV10-3
CDR3nt: TGTGCCATCAGTGAGTACGGGGGGATGAACACTGAAGCTTTCTTT
CDR3aa: CAISEYGGMNTEAFF

abundance: few
d_gene: NA
j_gene: TRBJ2-5
v_gene: TRBV7-6
CDR3nt: TGTGCCAGCAGCTTAACGCCGAGAGAGCAGTACTTC
CDR3aa: CASSLTPREQYF

abundance: NA
d_gene: TRBD2
j_gene: TRBJ2-3
v_gene: TRBV4-2
CDR3nt: TGTGCCAGCAGCCAAGATCCTAGCGGGATGCATGATACGCAGTATTTT
CDR3aa: CASSQDPSGMHDTQYF

abundance: many
d_gene: TRBD2
j_gene: TRBJ2-1
v_gene: TRBV10-3
CDR3nt: TGTGCCATCAGTGGGGCGGCCCTAGCGGGGACGTCCTACAATGAGCAGTTCTTC
CDR3aa: CAISGAALAGTSYNEQFF

abundance: many
d_gene: NA
j_gene: TRBJ1-2
v_gene: TRBV6-2/TRBV6-3
CDR3nt: TGTGCCAGCAGTTACTCAGGACGAACAGGGAATGGCTACACCTTC
CDR3aa: CASSYSGRTGNGYTF

abundance: NA
d_gene: NA
j_gene: TRBJ2-3
v_gene: TRBV12-3/TRBV12-4
CDR3nt: TGTGCCAGCAGTCCAGGTGGGGGGGGGACAGATGCGCAGTATTTT
CDR3aa: CASSPGGGGTDAQYF

abundance: NA
d_gene: TRBD1
j_gene: TRBJ1-2
v_gene: TRBV6-5
CDR3nt: TGTGCCAGCAGTTATGGCCAGGGGGGGAATGGCTACACCTTC
CDR3aa: CASSYGQGGNGYTF

abundance: few
d_gene: NA
j_gene: TRBJ2-7
v_gene: TRBV5-1
CDR3nt: TGCGCCAGCAGCTTGACAGGGAGGACCTACGAGCAGTACTTC
CDR3aa: CASSLTGRTYEQYF

abundance: NA
d_gene: NA
j_gene: TRBJ2-5
v_gene: TRBV18
CDR3nt: TGTGCCGGCTCACCATATCAAGAGACCCAGTACTTC
CDR3aa: CAGSPYQETQYF

abundance: many
d_gene: NA
j_gene: TRBJ1-2
v_gene: TRBV29-1
CDR3nt: TGCAGCGTTGAATGGCAGACTAACTATGGCTACACCTTC
CDR3aa: CSVEWQTNYGYTF

abundance: many
d_gene: NA
j_gene: TRBJ2-5
v_gene: TRBV5-5
CDR3nt: TGTGCCAGCAGCTCAGACATTCGAGAGACCCAGTACTTC
CDR3aa: CASSSDIRETQYF

abundance: few
d_gene: NA
j_gene: TRBJ1-4
v_gene: TRBV10-3
CDR3nt: TGTGCCATCAGTGCGGGAGGCAGCAATGAAAAACTGTTTTTT
CDR3aa: CAISAGGSNEKLFF

abundance: few
d_gene: TRBD1
j_gene: TRBJ1-4
v_gene: TRBV5-1
CDR3nt: TGCGCCAGCAGCTCCGGGACAGGGGCTGAAAAACTGTTTTTT
CDR3aa: CASSSGTGAEKLFF

abundance: many
d_gene: TRBD1
j_gene: TRBJ2-1
v_gene: TRBV7-8
CDR3nt: TGTGCCAGCAGCCAAGAATACAGAACCGACAGGGGTAGGAACAATGAGCAGTTCTTC
CDR3aa: CASSQEYRTDRGRNNEQFF

abundance: many
d_gene: TRBD2
j_gene: TRBJ2-3
v_gene: TRBV12-3/TRBV12-4
CDR3nt: TGTGCCAGCAGTTTTATGGCGACTAGCGGGGGGACTAGCACAGATACGCAGTATTTT
CDR3aa: CASSFMATSGGTSTDTQYF

abundance: NA
d_gene: TRBD1
j_gene: TRBJ1-2
v_gene: TRBV29-1
CDR3nt: TGCAGCGTTCCACACCGCAAATTCGACAGGGCACCAGACTATGGCTACACCTTC
CDR3aa: CSVPHRKFDRAPDYGYTF